This note documents a single T cell receptor (beta chain) sequence. Its antigen is as yet unknown. The sample belongs to a study of T cell responses to AZD1222 COVID-19 vaccine. Findings and caveats of the study: An increase in Spike-specific TCR breadth and depth was observed after two AZD1222 doses. The donor group comprised mostly white British people and more females; the analysis possibly underestimated clonal diversity. Nearly half of the spike-specific TCRs reportedly recognize variant regions that carry no mutations.

Using immunoSEQ multiplex PCR, the repertoire was profiled, and TCRdb retains in-frame clones only, with some absent. The sample has roughly 150,000 clones; about 87% are singletons. CDR1 and CDR2 from the germline V gene are LNHDA and SQIVND (reference sequence). The CDR3 totals 18 residues. Trimming stripped 2 bases from V and 1 base from J, with 18 bases between. Second-dose schedules of about 4 or about 12 weeks were combined. The receptor's source is an adult who received the AZD1222 COVID-19 vaccine. The sequenced sample was peripheral blood, obtained 28 days after the second AZD1222 dose. The J gene is TRBJ2-1, the V gene TRBV19; D unresolved. The CDR3 protein is CASSIILGSIPSYNEQFF. The CDR3 bases are TGTGCCAGTAGTATAATTTTAGGATCTATTCCTTCCTACAATGAGCAGTTCTTC.